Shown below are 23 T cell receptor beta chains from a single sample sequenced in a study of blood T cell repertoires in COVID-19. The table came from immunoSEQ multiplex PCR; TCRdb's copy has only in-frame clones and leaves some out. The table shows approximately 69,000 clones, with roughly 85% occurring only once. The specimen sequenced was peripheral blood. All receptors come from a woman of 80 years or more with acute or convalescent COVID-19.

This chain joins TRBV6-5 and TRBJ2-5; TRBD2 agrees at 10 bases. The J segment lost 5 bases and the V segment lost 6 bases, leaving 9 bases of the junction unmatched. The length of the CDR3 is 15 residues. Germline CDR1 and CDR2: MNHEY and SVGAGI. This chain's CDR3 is CASRGEREGLETQYF. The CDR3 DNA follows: TGTGCCAGCAGGGGTGAGCGGGAGGGCCTTGAGACCCAGTACTTC.

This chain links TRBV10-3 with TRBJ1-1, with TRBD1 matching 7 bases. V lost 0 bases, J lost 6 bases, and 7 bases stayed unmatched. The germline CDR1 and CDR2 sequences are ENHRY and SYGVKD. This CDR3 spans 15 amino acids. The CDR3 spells CAISESGQVSAEAFF. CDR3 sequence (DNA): TGTGCCATCAGTGAGTCTGGACAGGTCTCTGCTGAAGCTTTCTTT.

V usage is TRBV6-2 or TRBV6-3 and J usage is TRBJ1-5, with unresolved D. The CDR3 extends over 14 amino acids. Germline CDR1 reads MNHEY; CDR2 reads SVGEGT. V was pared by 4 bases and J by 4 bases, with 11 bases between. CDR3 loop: CASSSAGHNQPQHF. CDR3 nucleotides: TGTGCCAGCAGTTCTGCAGGCCATAATCAGCCCCAGCATTTT.

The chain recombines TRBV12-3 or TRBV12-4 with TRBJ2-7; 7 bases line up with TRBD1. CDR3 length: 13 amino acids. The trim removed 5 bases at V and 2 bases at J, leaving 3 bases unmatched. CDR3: CASSRGQTYEQYF. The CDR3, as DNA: TGTGCCAGCAGTAGGGGACAGACCTACGAGCAGTACTTC.

CDR3 sequence reads: CASSRLDEQFF. The CDR3 DNA is TGTGCCAGCAGCCGCTTAGATGAGCAGTTCTTC. V gene TRBV6-5 combines with J gene TRBJ2-1; no clear D. The germline V and J ends were trimmed by 6 bases and 8 bases, with 8 bases remaining between them. Germline loops: CDR1 MNHEY, CDR2 SVGAGI. The CDR3 contains 11 residues.

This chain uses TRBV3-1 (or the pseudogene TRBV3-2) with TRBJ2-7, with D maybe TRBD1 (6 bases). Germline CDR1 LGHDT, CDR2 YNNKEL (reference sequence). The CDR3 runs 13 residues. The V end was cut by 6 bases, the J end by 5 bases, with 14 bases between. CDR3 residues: CASRGAGMDEQYF. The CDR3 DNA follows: TGTGCCAGCAGGGGGGCAGGGATGGACGAGCAGTACTTC.

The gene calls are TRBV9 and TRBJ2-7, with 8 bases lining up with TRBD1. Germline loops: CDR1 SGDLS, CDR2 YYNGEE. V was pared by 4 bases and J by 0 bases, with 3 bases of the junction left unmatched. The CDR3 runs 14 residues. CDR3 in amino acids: CASSLQGDSYEQYF. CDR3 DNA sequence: TGTGCCAGCAGCCTACAGGGGGACTCCTACGAGCAGTACTTC.

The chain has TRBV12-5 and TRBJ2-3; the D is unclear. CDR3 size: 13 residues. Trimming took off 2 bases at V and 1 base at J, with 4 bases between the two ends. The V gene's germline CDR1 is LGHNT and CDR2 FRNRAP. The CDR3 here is CASGLRGTDTQYF. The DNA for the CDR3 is TGTGCTAGTGGTTTGCGGGGCACAGATACGCAGTATTTT.

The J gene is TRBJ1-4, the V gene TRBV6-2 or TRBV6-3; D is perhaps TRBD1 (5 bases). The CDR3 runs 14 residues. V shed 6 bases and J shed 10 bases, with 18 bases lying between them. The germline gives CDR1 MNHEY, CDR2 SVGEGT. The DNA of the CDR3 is TGTGCCAGCAGCATCGACAGCCGTATGGGAAAACTGTTTTTT. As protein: CASSIDSRMGKLFF.

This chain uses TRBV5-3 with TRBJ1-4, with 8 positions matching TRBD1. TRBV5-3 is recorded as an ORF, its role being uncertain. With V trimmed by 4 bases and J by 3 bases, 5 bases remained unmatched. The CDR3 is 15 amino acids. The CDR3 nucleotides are TGTGCCAGAAGCGGCTACAGGGGGGCTAATGAAAAACTGTTTTTT. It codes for CARSGYRGANEKLFF.

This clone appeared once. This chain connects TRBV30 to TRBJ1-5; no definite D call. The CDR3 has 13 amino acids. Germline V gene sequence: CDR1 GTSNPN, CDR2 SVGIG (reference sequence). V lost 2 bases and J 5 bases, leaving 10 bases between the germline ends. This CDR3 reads CAWSTESYQPQHF. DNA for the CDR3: TGTGCCTGGAGTACAGAGAGCTATCAGCCCCAGCATTTT.

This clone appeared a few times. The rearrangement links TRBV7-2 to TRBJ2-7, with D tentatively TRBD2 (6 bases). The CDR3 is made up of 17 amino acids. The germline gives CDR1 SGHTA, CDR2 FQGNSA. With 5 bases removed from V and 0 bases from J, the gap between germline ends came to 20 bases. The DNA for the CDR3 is TGTGCCAGCAGCCCAGGTCCCGAGCGGGTCCGCTCCTACGAGCAGTACTTC. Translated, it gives CASSPGPERVRSYEQYF.

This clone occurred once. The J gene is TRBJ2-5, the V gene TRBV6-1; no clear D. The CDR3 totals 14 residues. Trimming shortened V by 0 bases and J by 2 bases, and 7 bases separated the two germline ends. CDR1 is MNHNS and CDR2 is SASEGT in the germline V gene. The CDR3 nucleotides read TGTGCCAGCAGTGAAGCAGCATTGCAAGAGACCCAGTACTTC. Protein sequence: CASSEAALQETQYF.

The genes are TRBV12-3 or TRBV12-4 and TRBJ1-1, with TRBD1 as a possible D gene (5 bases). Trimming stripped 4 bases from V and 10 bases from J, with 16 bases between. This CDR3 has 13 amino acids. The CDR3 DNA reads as TGTGCCAGCAGTTCGGACCCTGTTAGGGGAGCTTTCTTT. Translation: CASSSDPVRGAFF.

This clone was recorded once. The CDR3 sequence: CSVEATGGGFYGYTF. CDR3 coding DNA: TGCAGCGTTGAAGCAACCGGGGGGGGCTTCTATGGCTACACCTTC. The chain is built from TRBV29-1 and TRBJ1-2; TRBD1 is a possible D gene (6 bases). Trimming left V 1 base short and J 4 bases short, with 16 bases between. CDR1 and CDR2 (germline): SQVTM, ANQGSEA. The CDR3 totals 15 residues. Combining the CDR3 with reference TRBV29-1 and TRBJ1-2 gives the whole variable domain SAVISQKPSRDICQRGTSLTIQCQVDSQVTMMFWYRQQPGQSLTLIATANQGSEATYESGFVIDKFPISRPNLTFSTLTVSNMSPEDSSIYLCSVEATGGGFYGYTFGSGTRLTVV.

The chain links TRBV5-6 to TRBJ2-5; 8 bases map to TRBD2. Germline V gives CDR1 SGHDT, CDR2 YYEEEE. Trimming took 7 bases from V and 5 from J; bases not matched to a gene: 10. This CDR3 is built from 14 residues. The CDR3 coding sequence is TGTGCCAGCCTTCGCGCGGGAGGATCGGAGACCCAGTACTTC. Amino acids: CASLRAGGSETQYF. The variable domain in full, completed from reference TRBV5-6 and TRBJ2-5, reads DAGVTQSPTHLIKTRGQQVTLRCSPKSGHDTVSWYQQALGQGPQFIFQYYEEEERQRGNFPDRFSGHQFPNYSSELNVNALLLGDSALYLCASLRAGGSETQYFGPGTRLLVL.

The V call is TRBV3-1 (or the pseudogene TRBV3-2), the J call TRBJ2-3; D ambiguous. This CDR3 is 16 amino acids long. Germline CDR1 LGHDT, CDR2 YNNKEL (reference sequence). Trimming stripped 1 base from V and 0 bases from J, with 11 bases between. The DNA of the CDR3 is TGTGCCAGCAGCCAAGGAGGTAGCTGGAGCACAGATACGCAGTATTTT. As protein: CASSQGGSWSTDTQYF.

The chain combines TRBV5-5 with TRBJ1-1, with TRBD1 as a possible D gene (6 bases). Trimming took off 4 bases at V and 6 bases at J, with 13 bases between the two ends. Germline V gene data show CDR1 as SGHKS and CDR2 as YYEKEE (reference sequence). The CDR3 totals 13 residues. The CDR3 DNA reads TGTGCCAGCAGCCGGGGGGCTCAATCTGAAGCTTTCTTT. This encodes CASSRGAQSEAFF.

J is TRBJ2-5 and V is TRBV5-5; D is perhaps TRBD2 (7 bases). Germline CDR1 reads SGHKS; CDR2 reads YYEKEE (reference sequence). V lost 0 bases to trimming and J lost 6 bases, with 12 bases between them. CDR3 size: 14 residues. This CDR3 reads CASSLEGGRKTQYF. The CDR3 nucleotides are TGTGCCAGCAGCTTGGAGGGGGGGAGAAAGACCCAGTACTTC.

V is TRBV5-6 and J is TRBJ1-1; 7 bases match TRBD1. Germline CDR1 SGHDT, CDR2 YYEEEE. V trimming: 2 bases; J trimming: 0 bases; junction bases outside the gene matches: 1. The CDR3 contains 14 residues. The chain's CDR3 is CASSFGTVNTEAFF. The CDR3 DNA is TGTGCCAGCAGCTTTGGGACAGTGAACACTGAAGCTTTCTTT.

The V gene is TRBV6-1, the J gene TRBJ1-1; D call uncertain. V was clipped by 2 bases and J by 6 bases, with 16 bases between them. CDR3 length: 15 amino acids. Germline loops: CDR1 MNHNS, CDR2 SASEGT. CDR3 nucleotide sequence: TGTGCCAGCAGTGAACCATGGAGGGTAGGAGCTGAAGCTTTCTTT. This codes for CASSEPWRVGAEAFF.

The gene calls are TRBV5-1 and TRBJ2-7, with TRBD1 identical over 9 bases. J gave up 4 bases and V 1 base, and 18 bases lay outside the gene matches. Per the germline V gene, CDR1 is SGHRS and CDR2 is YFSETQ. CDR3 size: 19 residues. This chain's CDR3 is CASSLLISTGTGLRYEQYF. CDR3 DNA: TGCGCCAGCAGCTTGTTAATCTCAACCGGGACAGGGTTGAGATACGAGCAGTACTTC.

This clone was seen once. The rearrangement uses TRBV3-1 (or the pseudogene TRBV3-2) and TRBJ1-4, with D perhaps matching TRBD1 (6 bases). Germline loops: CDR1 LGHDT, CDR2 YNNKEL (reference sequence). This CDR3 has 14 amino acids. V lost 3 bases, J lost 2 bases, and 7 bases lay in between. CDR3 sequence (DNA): TGTGCCAGCAGCCAGGGGGCCACTAATGAAAAACTGTTTTTT. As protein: CASSQGATNEKLFF.